These 32 T cell receptor beta chains came from one sample sequenced in a study of cytomegalovirus exposure and HLA in healthy donors. Generated by immunoSEQ multiplex PCR, the TCRdb table keeps only in-frame clones and is missing some. The table includes 130,000 or so clones, roughly 86% detected once. Sample: PBMCs. The source is a man aged 25 to 40 in good health and CMV-seronegative.

The chain joins TRBV14 to TRBJ2-1; 11 positions agree with TRBD2. The CDR3 consists of 16 residues. V lost 6 bases and J lost 11; bases outside the gene matches: 15. Germline V lookup: CDR1 SGHDN, CDR2 FVKESK. The CDR3 bases are TGTGCCAGCAGTGACGTCGGGCTAGCGGGGGGCCAAAAGCAGTTCTTC. Translated: CASSDVGLAGGQKQFF.

CDR3 sequence: CASRGDVNSPLHF. The DNA for the CDR3 is TGTGCCAGCAGAGGAGACGTCAATTCACCCCTCCACTTT. This chain links TRBV6-5 with TRBJ1-6, with unresolved D. V was clipped by 6 bases and J by 7 bases, with 10 bases between them. The germline gives CDR1 MNHEY, CDR2 SVGAGI. This CDR3 spans 13 amino acids.

This chain uses TRBV7-8 with TRBJ2-7; 8 bases agree with TRBD2. J gave up 3 bases and V 5 bases, and 6 bases lay outside the gene matches. The CDR3 covers 14 residues. The germline V gene has CDR1 SGHVS and CDR2 FQNEAQ. The CDR3 region has the DNA TGTGCCAGCAGCCTCCGGGGGGGAAGCTACGAGCAGTACTTC. Residues: CASSLRGGSYEQYF. Filled out from reference TRBV7-8 and TRBJ2-7, the complete variable domain reads GAGVSQSPRYKVAKRGQDVALRCDPISGHVSLFWYQQALGQGPEFLTYFQNEAQLDKSGLPSDRFFAERPEGSVSTLKIQRTQQEDSAVYLCASSLRGGSYEQYFGPGTRLTVT.

The J gene is TRBJ1-1, the V gene TRBV5-5; perhaps TRBD1 as D (6 bases). V lost 0 bases, J lost 5 bases, and 8 bases lay in between. Germline lookup yields CDR1 SGHKS and CDR2 YYEKEE (reference sequence). CDR3 length: 13 amino acids. The CDR3, as DNA: TGTGCCAGCAGCTTGGGAAGGGGGACTGAAGCTTTCTTT. The encoded protein is CASSLGRGTEAFF.

This chain connects TRBV7-9 to TRBJ1-2, with TRBD1 as a possible D gene (5 bases). V was clipped by 3 bases and J by 8 bases, with 19 bases between them. This CDR3 is built from 15 residues. Germline CDR1 SEHNR, CDR2 FQNEAQ (reference sequence). For the CDR3, the DNA is TGTGCCAGCAGCTTGGTACGCGGGGCCAGCGAGGGCTACACCTTC. Translating gives CASSLVRGASEGYTF.

The genes are TRBV6-5 and TRBJ2-7; possible D gene TRBD1, 5 bases. V was pared by 2 bases and J by 3 bases, with 8 bases between. Germline V lookup: CDR1 MNHEY, CDR2 SVGAGI. CDR3 length: 13 amino acids. CDR3 amino acids: CASSYGAHYEQYF. CDR3 in DNA: TGTGCCAGCAGTTACGGGGCACACTACGAGCAGTACTTC.

This clone was picked up one time. The chain recombines TRBV19 with TRBJ1-1, with 8 bases matching TRBD1. The CDR3 runs 18 residues. CDR1 is LNHDA, CDR2 SQIVND, per germline (reference sequence). Trimming took 3 bases from V and 1 from J; bases not matched to a gene: 13. The CDR3 nucleotides are TGTGCCAGTAGTATCCCCGGACAGGGTCGGATAAAGAACACTGAAGCTTTCTTT. It translates to CASSIPGQGRIKNTEAFF.

The CDR3: CASRAEGQGRGAFF. The CDR3 DNA reads as TGTGCCAGCAGAGCGGAGGGACAGGGGCGCGGAGCTTTCTTT. The chain employs TRBV5-5 and TRBJ1-1; 10 bases fit TRBD1. V shed 5 bases and J 10 bases; nucleotides not matched to a gene: 11. The CDR3 runs to 14 residues. Germline V gene sequence: CDR1 SGHKS, CDR2 YYEKEE (reference sequence).

The chain recombines TRBV9 with TRBJ1-1, with D maybe TRBD1 (5 bases). Germline CDR1 reads SGDLS; CDR2 reads YYNGEE. CDR3 length: 13 residues. Trimming pared 0 bases from V and 11 bases from J, leaving 14 bases between. CDR3 region: CASSVGGAYNAFF. The DNA of the CDR3 is TGTGCCAGCAGCGTAGGGGGCGCTTACAACGCTTTCTTT.

This chain uses TRBV5-1 with TRBJ2-1, with D possibly matching TRBD1 (5 bases). Trimming shortened V by 2 bases and J by 11 bases, and 14 bases separated the two germline ends. Per the germline V gene, CDR1 is SGHRS and CDR2 is YFSETQ. The length of the CDR3 is 13 residues. The CDR3 region is CASSLGAGEKQFF. CDR3 DNA: TGCGCCAGCAGCTTAGGGGCAGGAGAGAAGCAGTTCTTC. The variable domain in full, completed from reference TRBV5-1 and TRBJ2-1, reads KAGVTQTPRYLIKTRGQQVTLSCSPISGHRSVSWYQQTPGQGLQFLFEYFSETQRNKGNFPGRFSGRQFSNSRSEMNVSTLELGDSALYLCASSLGAGEKQFFGPGTRLTVL.

The chain has TRBV11-2 and TRBJ1-6, with TRBD1 as a possible D gene (6 bases). From germline, CDR1 is SGHAT and CDR2 FQNNGV. Trimming cost V 5 bases and J 9 bases, with 14 bases left between them. The CDR3 is 14 residues long. CDR3: CASSPNTGSSPLHF. In DNA form, the CDR3 reads TGTGCCAGCAGCCCAAACACAGGGAGTTCACCCCTCCACTTT.

In DNA, the CDR3 is TGTGCCAGCAGCTTACCTTTGGGGGGGAAACCGAACACCGGGGAGCTGTTTTTT. Protein: CASSLPLGGKPNTGELFF. This chain links TRBV7-9 with TRBJ2-2, with 7 bases lining up with TRBD2. Germline loops: CDR1 SEHNR, CDR2 FQNEAQ (reference sequence). This CDR3 contains 18 residues. After removal of 2 bases from V and 0 bases from J, the junction contained 9 bases not matched to a gene.

The chain recombines TRBV7-2 with TRBJ2-3, with 11 bases lining up with TRBD2. The CDR3 totals 17 residues. In germline, CDR1 is SGHTA, CDR2 FQGNSA. The ends lost 4 bases at V and 0 bases at J; junction bases unmatched: 6. The CDR3 nucleotides read TGTGCCAGCAGCTCGAACCTAGCGGGGGGAAGCACAGATACGCAGTATTTT. It codes for CASSSNLAGGSTDTQYF. Full variable domain (rest looked up from reference TRBV7-2 and TRBJ2-3): GAGVSQSPSNKVTEKGKDVELRCDPISGHTALYWYRQSLGQGLEFLIYFQGNSAPDKSGLPSDRFSAERTGGSVSTLTIQRTQQEDSAVYLCASSSNLAGGSTDTQYFGPGTRLTVL.

This rearrangement joins TRBV4-1 to TRBJ1-1, with TRBD1 matching 7 bases. Losses at the gene ends were 4 bases for V and 0 bases for J; bases not matched to a gene: 8. CDR1 is MGHRA, CDR2 YSYEKL, per germline. The CDR3 extends over 16 amino acids. CDR3 amino acids: CASSPPGQHMNTEAFF. CDR3 nucleotides: TGCGCCAGCAGCCCACCGGGACAGCATATGAACACTGAAGCTTTCTTT.

The chain uses TRBV20-1 and TRBJ1-1; possible D gene TRBD1, 5 bases. Trimming cost V 5 bases and J 11 bases, with 9 bases left between them. This CDR3 has 9 residues. Germline V gene data show CDR1 as DFQATT and CDR2 as SNEGSKA (reference sequence). As DNA, the CDR3 is TGCAGTGCTGGGAACAGGGCTTTCTTT. Its translation is CSAGNRAFF.

This clone was observed a single time. The V and J genes are TRBV7-9 and TRBJ1-1, with D unresolved. The germline V gene has CDR1 SEHNR and CDR2 FQNEAQ (reference sequence). Trimming pared 5 bases from V and 0 bases from J, leaving 13 bases between. The CDR3 length is 15 residues. The CDR3 DNA is TGTGCCAGCAGCCTGCGGGAGGATTTGAACACTGAAGCTTTCTTT. Translating gives CASSLREDLNTEAFF.

V gene TRBV2 combines with J gene TRBJ2-7, with D hard to call. Trimming took 1 base from V and 6 from J, leaving 13 bases between them. The CDR3 spans 14 residues. The germline V gene has CDR1 SNHLY and CDR2 FYNNEI. CDR3 sequence reads: CASSEVSTRGEQYF. CDR3 DNA: TGTGCCAGCAGTGAAGTTAGCACCCGCGGCGAGCAGTACTTC.

The V gene is TRBV7-9, the J gene TRBJ1-1; 7 bases line up with TRBD1. Germline CDR1 and CDR2: SEHNR and FQNEAQ (reference sequence). CDR3 length: 15 amino acids. V dropped 5 bases and J dropped 0; count of bases not matched to a gene: 6. The CDR3 bases are TGTGCCAGCAGCCTGGAGACAGGGATGAACACTGAAGCTTTCTTT. The encoded protein is CASSLETGMNTEAFF.

The chain combines TRBV5-6 with TRBJ2-1; no clear D gene. The CDR3 has 15 amino acids. V lost 1 base and J lost 2, with 10 bases in between. Germline CDR1 SGHDT, CDR2 YYEEEE. CDR3 region: CASSLMATTYNEQFF. The CDR3 coding sequence is TGTGCCAGCAGCTTGATGGCAACAACCTACAATGAGCAGTTCTTC.

Note on this clone: At one end the junction does not follow the germline gene, possibly because of a read error. The sample carries other DNA sequences with the same CDR3. This sequence joins TRBV4-1 and TRBJ2-1, with D possibly being TRBD1 (6 bases). Germline CDR1 reads MGHRA; CDR2 reads YSYEKL. The CDR3 runs 16 residues. CDR3 protein: CASSQRGQIHYNEQFF. The CDR3 coding sequence is TGTGCCAGCAGCCAAAGAGGACAGATCCATTACAATGAGCAGTTCTTC.

V gene TRBV19 combines with J gene TRBJ2-7, with a weak D call TRBD1 (6 bases). This CDR3 is 18 amino acids long. Germline V gene lookup returns CDR1 LNHDA and CDR2 SQIVND (reference sequence). Trimming shortened V by 1 base and J by 3 bases, and 22 bases separated the two germline ends. CDR3 loop: CASSIGAPDRNPFYEQYF. In DNA form, the CDR3 reads TGTGCCAGTAGTATAGGGGCACCAGACAGGAACCCATTCTACGAGCAGTACTTC.

This clone was recorded only once. The chain couples TRBV7-9 to TRBJ2-7; a weak D match, TRBD2 (5 bases). The CDR3 length is 14 residues. Trimming took 5 bases from V and 9 from J, leaving 20 bases between them. Per the germline V gene, CDR1 is SEHNR and CDR2 is FQNEAQ (reference sequence). CDR3 sequence: CASSPRDILGGQYF. In nucleotides, the CDR3 is TGTGCCAGCAGCCCCCGGGATATTCTGGGCGGGCAGTACTTC.

The rearrangement joins TRBV4-3 to TRBJ2-1; D is undetermined. CDR3 length: 18 residues. Per germline, CDR1 LGHNA and CDR2 YSLEER. V gave up 3 bases and J gave up 2 bases, with 20 bases separating them. CDR3 DNA sequence: TGCGCCAGCAGCCACGCTCTCGATTTCGCGACACCCTACAATGAGCAGTTCTTC. This gives the protein CASSHALDFATPYNEQFF.

The chain joins TRBV9 to TRBJ1-1, with D maybe TRBD1 (5 bases). The V and J ends lost 1 base and 6 bases respectively, with 13 bases between them. CDR3 length: 14 amino acids. Germline V gene lookup returns CDR1 SGDLS and CDR2 YYNGEE. Written as DNA, the CDR3 is TGTGCCAGCAGCGTAACGGGCGGGGCCTCTGAAGCTTTCTTT. It translates to CASSVTGGASEAFF.

This chain connects TRBV2 to TRBJ1-6; D not certain. Per germline, CDR1 SNHLY and CDR2 FYNNEI. The CDR3 extends over 14 amino acids. V was shortened by 6 bases and J by 9 bases, with 15 bases between the two germline ends. CDR3 coding DNA: TGTGCCAGCAGGAGGGAAAAAAGTGCTTCACCCCTCCACTTT. Translation: CASRREKSASPLHF.

In its sample, this clone was seen once. The J gene is TRBJ2-7, the V gene TRBV9; 7 bases are shared with TRBD1. Losses at the gene ends were 4 bases for V and 4 bases for J; bases not matched to a gene: 11. Germline V CDR1 and CDR2: SGDLS, YYNGEE. This CDR3 is 15 amino acids long. The CDR3 bases are TGTGCCAGCAGCCTGAGTAGGCAGGGGGTTTACGAGCAGTACTTC. Protein: CASSLSRQGVYEQYF.

This chain joins TRBV2 and TRBJ2-3; a weak D match, TRBD2 (6 bases). This CDR3 contains 17 residues. V gave up 6 bases and J gave up 2 bases, with 21 bases separating them. Germline V CDR1 and CDR2: SNHLY, FYNNEI. The CDR3 region is CASSDYRTTLHTDTQYF. CDR3 DNA sequence: TGTGCCAGCAGCGACTACCGGACTACCCTCCACACAGATACGCAGTATTTT.

V and J are TRBV14 and TRBJ2-7, with D possibly being TRBD2 (7 bases). The CDR3 consists of 19 residues. CDR1 and CDR2 from the germline V gene are SGHDN and FVKESK. V shed 3 bases and J shed 0 bases, with 24 bases lying between them. CDR3: CASSHKPPVGGGASYEQYF. The CDR3 bases are TGTGCCAGCAGCCACAAGCCCCCTGTGGGGGGGGGCGCCTCCTACGAGCAGTACTTC.

A single count supports this clone. This rearrangement joins TRBV4-3 to TRBJ1-6; 8 bases agree with TRBD1. Germline V gene data show CDR1 as LGHNA and CDR2 as YSLEER. The CDR3 runs 17 residues. V gave up 4 bases and J gave up 0 bases; unmatched junction bases: 5. DNA for the CDR3: TGCGCCAGCAGCCCTCAACAGGGGGGCTCCTATAATTCACCCCTCCACTTT. It is translated as CASSPQQGGSYNSPLHF.

The chain employs TRBV11-2 and TRBJ2-2; D is possibly TRBD1 (5 bases). Trimming removed 5 bases at V and 4 bases at J, with 11 bases between. From germline, CDR1 is SGHAT and CDR2 FQNNGV. CDR3 length equals 14 residues. The CDR3 sequence: CASSIAGLTGELFF. The CDR3 DNA reads as TGTGCCAGCAGCATCGCAGGGCTCACCGGGGAGCTGTTTTTT.

The gene calls are TRBV27 and TRBJ1-4, with D tentatively TRBD1 (5 bases). Germline V lookup: CDR1 MNHEY, CDR2 SMNVEV (reference sequence). The CDR3 runs to 14 residues. V was clipped by 2 bases and J by 2 bases, with 6 bases between them. As DNA, the CDR3 is TGTGCCAGCAGTTTAGGGGCGACTAATGAAAAACTGTTTTTT. Protein sequence: CASSLGATNEKLFF.

V usage is TRBV6-5 and J usage is TRBJ1-1, with TRBD1 matching 7 bases. The CDR3 is 14 residues long. CDR1 MNHEY and CDR2 SVGAGI come from the germline V gene. The DNA for the CDR3 is TGTGCTTCTCAGGGGGGTCCCCGGGGCACTGAAGCTTTCTTT. Its protein product is CASQGGPRGTEAFF.